The clone carrying this TCR beta chain has at least ten counts. Its antigen is still unknown. These data originate in a study of neurological immune-mediated disorders. Study observations and caveats: One related-CDR3 cluster, identified by phylogenetic grouping, held the repertoires of 18 of 34 multiple sclerosis patients and was a possible signature.

The sorted libraries started from roughly 1 million CD4+ or CD8+ T cells. The V and J ends lost 6 bases and 6 bases respectively, with 12 bases between them. CDR3 size: 11 residues. Germline V gene lookup returns CDR1 DFQATT and CDR2 SNEGSKA (reference sequence). TCRdb reanalysed the 5' RACE reads using MiXCR and keeps one entry per CDR3 protein. The sample yields tens of thousands of distinct CDR3 sequences, over 3.5% seen once. The chain recombines TRBV20-1 with TRBJ2-7; no reliable D call. The sequence came from a woman aged 40-49 years with multiple sclerosis. Sequenced material: CD4+ T cells from blood. DNA for the CDR3: TGCAGTGCCACGATACTTGGCGAGCAGTACTTC. The encoded protein is CSATILGEQYF.